This T cell receptor beta chain was profiled in a study of T cells in Graves' hyperthyroidism and ophthalmopathy. RNA transcripts provided the source from which TCR beta CDR3 regions were amplified. In the first-round RT-PCR of the TCR CDR3, the HTBI primer set was used. TCRdb reprocessed the multiplex PCR reads with MiXCR, giving one entry per CDR3 protein. The sample lists some 550,000 distinct CDR3 sequences; more than 15% were seen once. This clonotype was counted many times. Patients with ophthalmopathy all had a Clinical Activity Score of at least 3, a NOSPECS grade of at least 4 and duration under 3 months. Diagnoses were made from clinical symptoms, serum measures (thyroxine and TRAb), thyroid ultrasound and orbital computed tomography. PBMCs were sourced from approximately 9.3 ml fresh peripheral blood. CDR1 DFQATT and CDR2 SNEGSKA come from the germline V gene (reference sequence). There are 14 residues in the CDR3. V was clipped by 1 base and J by 5 bases; unmatched bases: 6.

Sequenced: blood. This receptor was obtained from a woman aged 40 to 50 with Graves' ophthalmopathy. This sequence joins TRBV20-1 and TRBJ2-5; 8 bases agree with TRBD1. CDR3 bases: TGCAGTGCTAGAGGGACAGGGAGCGTGGAGACCCAGTACTTC. Protein: CSARGTGSVETQYF.